A single sample gave rise to the 27 T cell receptor beta chains below, sequenced in a study of blood T cell repertoires in COVID-19. Sequencing used immunoSEQ multiplex PCR; TCRdb keeps in-frame clones, though not all of them. The sample shows roughly 250,000 clones, 82% of them seen only once. Sequencing was carried out using peripheral blood. The receptor source for this set is a woman aged 80 or older with active or convalescent COVID-19.

The chain employs TRBV5-1 and TRBJ1-1; TRBD1 matches at 12 bases. Per germline, CDR1 SGHRS and CDR2 YFSETQ. V was pared by 6 bases and J by 5 bases, with 8 bases of the junction left unmatched. CDR3 length: 15 amino acids. The CDR3 nucleotides are TGCGCCAGCAAGGGACAGGGGGCTGCACTAACTGAAGCTTTCTTT. Protein sequence: CASKGQGAALTEAFF. The full variable domain, in which reference TRBV5-1 and TRBJ1-1 provide the parts outside the CDR3, is KAGVTQTPRYLIKTRGQQVTLSCSPISGHRSVSWYQQTPGQGLQFLFEYFSETQRNKGNFPGRFSGRQFSNSRSEMNVSTLELGDSALYLCASKGQGAALTEAFFGQGTRLTVV.

The chain has TRBV19 and TRBJ1-1; D is unclear. CDR3 length: 14 residues. The germline V gene has CDR1 LNHDA and CDR2 SQIVND (reference sequence). V was shortened by 4 bases and J by 4 bases, with 13 bases between the two germline ends. CDR3 residues: CASSTDWSGTEAFF. The CDR3 DNA reads TGTGCCAGTAGTACCGATTGGTCGGGCACTGAAGCTTTCTTT.

This clone was seen a few times. V gene TRBV7-2 combines with J gene TRBJ2-7; 7 bases align to TRBD2. This CDR3 is built from 20 residues. CDR1 SGHTA and CDR2 FQGNSA come from the germline V gene. With 0 bases clipped from V and 0 bases from J, the junction kept 17 bases outside the gene matches. CDR3 nucleotide sequence: TGTGCCAGCAGCTTAGCGCCCGTGGGAGGGCCGGGAACTAGCTCCTACGAGCAGTACTTC. Residues: CASSLAPVGGPGTSSYEQYF.

The V and J genes are TRBV28 and TRBJ1-2; D gene unclear. The CDR3 is 12 amino acids. Germline V gives CDR1 MDHEN, CDR2 SYDVKM. Trimming took off 3 bases at V and 3 bases at J, with 5 bases between the two ends. CDR3: CASSFGYYGYTF. The CDR3, as DNA: TGTGCCAGCAGTTTCGGGTACTATGGCTACACCTTC.

This clone has only a few counts. The chain recombines TRBV28 with TRBJ2-1; 7 nucleotides match TRBD2. Unmatched junction bases numbered 3, after V lost 4 bases and J lost 0 bases. Germline CDR1 is MDHEN and CDR2 is SYDVKM. CDR3 length: 15 amino acids. In nucleotides, the CDR3 is TGTGCCAGCAGTTCAGCGGGGCCCTCCTACAATGAGCAGTTCTTC. This encodes CASSSAGPSYNEQFF.

V gene TRBV19 combines with J gene TRBJ2-5, with 7 bases that match TRBD1. CDR3 length: 13 amino acids. CDR1 LNHDA and CDR2 SQIVND come from the germline V gene (reference sequence). Trimming took 7 bases from V and 7 from J; bases not matched to a gene: 9. CDR3 sequence (DNA): TGTGCCAGTACCCCCAGGGGGTTTGGGACCCAGTACTTC. Protein sequence: CASTPRGFGTQYF.

This chain uses TRBV3-1 (or the pseudogene TRBV3-2) with TRBJ2-3; the D gene is possibly TRBD1 (6 bases). This CDR3 comprises 15 residues. V lost 3 bases and J lost 2, with 12 bases in between. Germline lookup yields CDR1 LGHDT and CDR2 YNNKEL (reference sequence). CDR3 region: CASSHRTDPTDTQYF. The CDR3 DNA follows: TGTGCCAGCAGCCACCGGACAGATCCCACAGATACGCAGTATTTT.

The V call is TRBV2, the J call TRBJ2-5; 7 nucleotides agree with TRBD1. The CDR3 extends over 13 amino acids. Germline CDR1 reads SNHLY; CDR2 reads FYNNEI. The J segment lost 5 bases and the V segment lost 6 bases, leaving 6 bases of the junction unmatched. Here the CDR3 DNA reads TGTGCCAGCAGGCCCGGGACAGCGGAGACCCAGTACTTC. Translation gives CASRPGTAETQYF.

This chain uses TRBV5-1 with TRBJ2-1; D remains ambiguous. The V and J ends lost 1 base and 5 bases respectively, with 7 bases between them. Germline V gene sequence: CDR1 SGHRS, CDR2 YFSETQ. The CDR3 loop spans 13 amino acids. CDR3 in amino acids: CASSLSRDNEQFF. The CDR3 DNA reads TGCGCCAGCAGCTTGAGTCGGGACAATGAGCAGTTCTTC. Full variable domain (missing parts from reference TRBV5-1 and TRBJ2-1): KAGVTQTPRYLIKTRGQQVTLSCSPISGHRSVSWYQQTPGQGLQFLFEYFSETQRNKGNFPGRFSGRQFSNSRSEMNVSTLELGDSALYLCASSLSRDNEQFFGPGTRLTVL.

The DNA for the CDR3 is TGTGCCAGCAGCGACCCGGGTAGGGGGGGGTCTACTAGCTATGGCTACACCTTC. It translates to CASSDPGRGGSTSYGYTF. The chain has TRBV7-2 and TRBJ1-2, with D perhaps TRBD1 (6 bases). Germline CDR1 reads SGHTA; CDR2 reads FQGNSA. With 5 bases removed from V and 4 bases from J, the gap between germline ends came to 26 bases. This CDR3 is built from 18 residues.

The genes are TRBV5-1 and TRBJ2-1; 12 bases agree with TRBD1. After removal of 3 bases from V and 6 bases from J, the junction contained 4 bases not matched to a gene. The CDR3 sequence is 15 residues long. Germline V gene lookup returns CDR1 SGHRS and CDR2 YFSETQ. Here the CDR3 DNA reads TGCGCCAGCAGCTCCCCGGGACAGGGGGCCAATGAGCAGTTCTTC. Translation: CASSSPGQGANEQFF.

In its sample, this clone was seen a few times. The rearrangement joins TRBV5-1 to TRBJ2-7, with D perhaps TRBD2 (5 bases). The CDR3 consists of 14 residues. Trimming removed 5 bases from V and 0 bases from J, with 12 bases in between. Germline V CDR1 and CDR2: SGHRS, YFSETQ. CDR3 protein: CASSSGLISYEQYF. The CDR3 DNA sequence: TGCGCCAGCAGTTCCGGACTGATCTCCTACGAGCAGTACTTC.

To note about this clone: This CDR3 is also generated by other DNA sequences in the sample. The chain carries TRBV24-1 and TRBJ2-2, with 8 positions matching TRBD1. This CDR3 region has 16 residues. With V trimmed by 7 bases and J by 2 bases, 8 bases remained unmatched. Per the germline V gene, CDR1 is KGHDR and CDR2 is SFDVKD. The CDR3 nucleotides are TGTGCCACCAGCGACAGGACAGGGTCTAACACCGGGGAGCTGTTTTTT. This translates into CATSDRTGSNTGELFF.

This chain joins TRBV10-1 and TRBJ1-1; TRBD1 is a possible D gene (6 bases). V was clipped by 10 bases and J by 4 bases, with 16 bases between them. The CDR3 covers 13 residues. Germline V lookup: CDR1 WNHNN, CDR2 SYGVQD (reference sequence). The CDR3 region is CATTKDRTTEAFF. CDR3 nucleotide sequence: TGCGCCACCACCAAAGACAGGACCACTGAAGCTTTCTTT.

The gene calls are TRBV28 and TRBJ1-1; TRBD1 agrees at 10 bases. The CDR3 is made up of 14 amino acids. V lost 10 bases to trimming and J lost 8 bases; unmatched junction nucleotides: 13. Germline V gene lookup returns CDR1 MDHEN and CDR2 SYDVKM. The CDR3 sequence: CANHSDRGRAEAFF. CDR3 nucleotide sequence: TGTGCCAACCACTCTGACAGGGGGCGCGCCGAAGCTTTCTTT.

The chain is built from TRBV30 and TRBJ1-5, with D maybe TRBD1 (6 bases). This CDR3 is built from 16 residues. The germline V gene has CDR1 GTSNPN and CDR2 SVGIG (reference sequence). V lost 2 bases and J 6 bases, leaving 20 bases between the germline ends. CDR3 coding DNA: TGTGCCTGGAGTCTCAAGGGGGGGGGAATCGGTCAGCCCCAGCATTTT. Translating gives CAWSLKGGGIGQPQHF.

This clone was seen a single time. The chain links TRBV5-1 to TRBJ2-1, with D possibly TRBD2 on 5 matching bases. With 0 bases removed from V and 4 bases from J, the gap between germline ends came to 8 bases. The CDR3 covers 14 residues. The germline gives CDR1 SGHRS, CDR2 YFSETQ. The DNA for the CDR3 is TGCGCCAGCAGCTTGGTCCGGGATTACAATGAGCAGTTCTTC. This codes for CASSLVRDYNEQFF.

The genes are TRBV15 and TRBJ1-2; no clear D. The CDR3 has 17 amino acids. The germline V gene encodes CDR1 LNHNV and CDR2 YYDKDF (reference sequence). Trimming shortened V by 0 bases and J by 2 bases, and 16 bases separated the two germline ends. The CDR3 DNA sequence: TGTGCCACCAGCAGAGACTGGAGAGGGTCACTCAACTATGGCTACACCTTC. Its protein product is CATSRDWRGSLNYGYTF. Looking up the rest from reference TRBV15 and TRBJ1-2 gives the full variable domain: DAMVIQNPRYQVTQFGKPVTLSCSQTLNHNVMYWYQQKSSQAPKLLFHYYDKDFNNEADTPDNFQSRRPNTSFCFLDIRSPGLGDTAMYLCATSRDWRGSLNYGYTFGSGTRLTVV.

V and J are TRBV4-1 and TRBJ1-3, with TRBD1 as a possible D gene (6 bases). CDR1 is MGHRA, CDR2 YSYEKL, per germline. Deletions cut 0 bases from V and 0 bases from J, with 12 bases between. This CDR3 comprises 17 residues. The chain's CDR3 is CASSQDPPTGSGNTIYF. The CDR3 bases are TGCGCCAGCAGCCAAGATCCGCCGACAGGCTCTGGAAACACCATATATTTT.

J is TRBJ2-7 and V is TRBV19; no clear D gene. Germline-derived CDR1 and CDR2 are LNHDA and SQIVND (reference sequence). The V gene lost 6 bases and the J gene lost 4 bases, with 19 bases spanning the gap. The CDR3 totals 15 residues. The CDR3 reads CASSITLLTRYEQYF. As DNA, the CDR3 is TGTGCCAGTAGCATTACCTTACTGACTCGGTACGAGCAGTACTTC.

This clone was observed a few times. The CDR3 spells CSVTWASTDTQYF. CDR3 DNA: TGCAGCGTTACCTGGGCTAGCACAGATACGCAGTATTTT. The chain is built from TRBV29-1 and TRBJ2-3; unclear D gene. This CDR3 is 13 amino acids long. CDR1 and CDR2 (germline): SQVTM, ANQGSEA. V shed 5 bases and J shed 0 bases, with 9 bases lying between them.

The V and J genes are TRBV5-1 and TRBJ2-7; D is unresolved. Trimming pared 0 bases from V and 1 base from J, leaving 5 bases between. Looked up from germline, CDR1 is SGHRS and CDR2 is YFSETQ. The CDR3 totals 13 residues. CDR3 sequence reads: CASSLDNSYEQYF. The CDR3 DNA follows: TGCGCCAGCAGCTTGGACAATTCCTACGAGCAGTACTTC.

This clone was seen once. This chain connects TRBV5-4 to TRBJ2-2; 7 positions agree with TRBD2. This CDR3 comprises 16 residues. V dropped 4 bases and J dropped 1; count of bases not matched to a gene: 7. Per germline, CDR1 SGHNT and CDR2 YYREEE (reference sequence). The CDR3 protein is CASSLKTGGNTGELFF. Written as DNA, the CDR3 is TGTGCCAGCAGCCTAAAGACGGGGGGGAACACCGGGGAGCTGTTTTTT.

The V call is TRBV11-1, the J call TRBJ2-1, with 8 bases aligning to TRBD2. Germline V gives CDR1 SGHAT, CDR2 FQDESV (reference sequence). CDR3 size: 14 residues. Trimming took 7 bases from V and 8 from J; bases not matched to a gene: 10. The CDR3 loop reads CASKMGLEYDEQFF. CDR3 coding DNA: TGTGCCAGCAAAATGGGACTAGAGTATGATGAGCAGTTCTTC. Complete variable domain (other parts from reference TRBV11-1 and TRBJ2-1): EAEVAQSPRYKITEKSQAVAFWCDPISGHATLYWYRQILGQGPELLVQFQDESVVDDSQLPKDRFSAERLKGVDSTLKIQPAELGDSAMYLCASKMGLEYDEQFFGPGTRLTVL.

V gene TRBV28 combines with J gene TRBJ2-1; 10 bases agree with TRBD2. V gave up 7 bases and J gave up 2 bases; unmatched junction bases: 2. The CDR3 has 14 residues. In germline, CDR1 is MDHEN, CDR2 SYDVKM. This CDR3 reads CASTSGSPYNEQFF. CDR3 coding DNA: TGTGCCAGCACTAGCGGGAGTCCCTACAATGAGCAGTTCTTC.

The chain joins TRBV5-1 to TRBJ2-3; 7 nucleotides align to TRBD2. Germline V lookup: CDR1 SGHRS, CDR2 YFSETQ. The V gene end was trimmed by 1 base and the J gene end by 4 bases; junction bases not matched to a gene: 15. This CDR3 comprises 18 residues. The CDR3, as DNA: TGCGCCAGCAGCTTGAGGAGCGGGGCAGGTATTTCTTCAGATACGCAGTATTTT. Translation: CASSLRSGAGISSDTQYF.

This clone has just a few counts. V usage is TRBV5-1 and J usage is TRBJ1-1, with 8 nucleotides matching TRBD1. V lost 2 bases to trimming and J lost 4 bases; unmatched junction nucleotides: 4. Looked up from germline, CDR1 is SGHRS and CDR2 is YFSETQ. There are 14 residues in the CDR3. The CDR3 coding sequence is TGCGCCAGCAGCTTACCCAGGGGGCTCACTGAAGCTTTCTTT. This encodes CASSLPRGLTEAFF.